This is a list of T cell receptor beta chains from one sample in a study of shared clonotypes between healthy human individuals. Sequencing used immunoSEQ multiplex PCR; TCRdb keeps in-frame clones, though not all of them. The sample has about 580,000 clones, roughly 98% seen once. Sample: naive CD8+ T cells sorted from blood. These receptors all come from a man aged 25-45 years in good health. The CDR3 runs from the conserved cysteine through the conserved F or W. The order of the fields is V gene, J gene, clone size, D gene, CDR3 DNA, CDR3 protein. D genes are given only for firm matches. The size entry is marked missing in some rows and otherwise reads once, few, many or a size class.

TRBV5-1,TRBJ2-1,NA,NA,TGCGCCAGCAGCTCTACAACAGGGCCCCTCTACAATGAGCAGTTCTTC,CASSSTTGPLYNEQFF
TRBV29-1,TRBJ1-2,NA,TRBD1,TGCAGCGTTATGACAGGGTATGGCTACACCTTC,CSVMTGYGYTF
TRBV7-9,TRBJ2-3,NA,NA,TGTGCCAGCACGGGACAGGGGCTAGCGGGAGATGCAGATACGCAGTATTTT,CASTGQGLAGDADTQYF
TRBV10-3,TRBJ2-7,NA,TRBD1,TGTGCCATCACCACAGGGGATGACGACGAGCAGTACTTC,CAITTGDDDEQYF
TRBV14,TRBJ2-5,NA,NA,TGTGCCAGCAGCCAAGTGTCTGGGTACAGGCAAGAGACCCAGTACTTC,CASSQVSGYRQETQYF
TRBV21-1,TRBJ1-5,NA,NA,TGTGACACTCGGCGGAATCAGCCCCAGCATTTT,CDTRRNQPQHF
TRBV5-6,TRBJ2-1,once,TRBD1,TGTGCCAGCAGCCCCGGACAGGTCGCCTACAATGAGCAGTTCTTC,CASSPGQVAYNEQFF
TRBV30,TRBJ1-5,NA,NA,TGTGCCTGGAGTGGATTCGCAGGAGGTCAGCCCCAGCATTTT,CAWSGFAGGQPQHF
TRBV18,TRBJ2-1,NA,TRBD1,TGTGCCAGCTCAGCGACAGGGGACTACAATGAGCAGTTCTTC,CASSATGDYNEQFF
TRBV29-1,TRBJ2-7,NA,NA,TGCAGCGTCAGCCCAGGGGATGCGTCCTACGAGCAGTACTTC,CSVSPGDASYEQYF
TRBV29-1,TRBJ2-7,NA,NA,TGCAGCGTTTCAAACGTGGGGGGCTACGAGCAGTACTTC,CSVSNVGGYEQYF
TRBV7-8,TRBJ2-1,NA,NA,TGTGCCAGCAGCCTCTGGGGGCCGAGCAATGAGCAGTTCTTC,CASSLWGPSNEQFF
TRBV7-3,TRBJ2-1,NA,TRBD2,TGTGCCAGCAGGTCAGGGACTAGTCACCGGGAGCAGTTCTTC,CASRSGTSHREQFF
TRBV5-1,TRBJ2-5,NA,NA,TGCGCCAGCAGCTGGGCCTCGGGGCGGGAGACCCAGTACTTC,CASSWASGRETQYF
TRBV7-7,TRBJ2-1,NA,NA,TGTGCCAGCAGCACCGGACTCAGCTCCTACAATGAGCAGTTCTTC,CASSTGLSSYNEQFF
TRBV9,TRBJ2-2,NA,TRBD1,TGTGCCAGCAGCGTAGACAGGGGCAGGACCGGGGAGCTGTTTTTT,CASSVDRGRTGELFF
TRBV15,TRBJ2-3,NA,NA,TGTGCCACTACCACCCGACACACAGATACGCAGTATTTT,CATTTRHTDTQYF
TRBV9,TRBJ2-7,NA,TRBD2,TGTGCCAGCAGCGTAGCGAGCGGGATCACCTACGAGCAGTACTTC,CASSVASGITYEQYF
TRBV6-1,TRBJ2-3,NA,NA,TGTGCCAGCAGCAAAGGACAGAGTAGCACAGATACGCAGTATTTT,CASSKGQSSTDTQYF
TRBV29-1,TRBJ2-1,once,TRBD2,TGCAGCGTCTCCCTAGCGGGAGACTTACAATCCTACAATGAGCAGTTCTTC,CSVSLAGDLQSYNEQFF
TRBV7-9,TRBJ2-7,NA,NA,TGTGCCAGCAGCCGCAGTGAGGGAGCAAGCTCCTACGAGCAGTACTTC,CASSRSEGASSYEQYF
TRBV5-6,TRBJ2-1,NA,NA,TGTGCCAGCAGCTTTACAGAATACTACAATGAGCAGTTCTTC,CASSFTEYYNEQFF
TRBV6-5,TRBJ1-5,few,NA,TGTGCCAGCAGTTACTCGAGGGATCAGCCCCAGCATTTT,CASSYSRDQPQHF
TRBV19,TRBJ2-7,once,NA,TGTGCCAGTAGTATAGTTGGGGGGCCTGGCGAGCAGTACTTC,CASSIVGGPGEQYF
TRBV9,TRBJ1-2,NA,NA,TGTGCCAGCAGCGGACCGGAGGAATATAGTGGTGGCTACACCTTC,CASSGPEEYSGGYTF
TRBV29-1,TRBJ2-1,few,TRBD2,TGCAGCGTGGTCTTAGCGGGGGCCGAAAATGAGCAGTTCTTC,CSVVLAGAENEQFF
TRBV7-9,TRBJ2-1,NA,TRBD2,TGTGCCAGCAGCTACCCCCCCGGGACTAGTTATGAGCAGTTCTTC,CASSYPPGTSYEQFF
TRBV11-3,TRBJ2-6,NA,TRBD1,TGTGCCAGCGCTCCGGGACAGGGGAACTCTGGGGCCAACGTCCTGACTTTC,CASAPGQGNSGANVLTF
TRBV29-1,TRBJ2-2,NA,NA,TGCAGCGTTGAGGGGGTTGGGAACACCGGGGAGCTGTTTTTT,CSVEGVGNTGELFF
TRBV14,TRBJ2-3,once,NA,TGTGCCAGCAGCCAATTCCTTCCGGGAGTGACAGATACGCAGTATTTT,CASSQFLPGVTDTQYF
TRBV9,TRBJ2-1,NA,NA,TGTGCCAGCAGCGTAGCTCCCCACAGGGCGGTAGGAAATGAGCAGTTCTTC,CASSVAPHRAVGNEQFF
TRBV5-6,TRBJ1-1,NA,NA,TGTGCCAGCAGCTTTAAACAGGGACCGAACACTGAAGCTTTCTTT,CASSFKQGPNTEAFF
TRBV30,TRBJ1-1,NA,TRBD1,TGTGCCTGGAGTCCCCCCCCGACAGGGTACACTGAAGCTTTCTTT,CAWSPPPTGYTEAFF
TRBV7-9,TRBJ2-7,NA,TRBD2,TGTGCCAGTAGCGGGAGAATCTACGAGCAGTACTTC,CASSGRIYEQYF
TRBV29-1,TRBJ2-1,NA,NA,TGCAGCGTTCCCCTTTGGGAGTACAATGAGCAGTTCTTC,CSVPLWEYNEQFF
TRBV2,TRBJ2-1,NA,TRBD1,TGTGCCAGCAGCCGAACTGAAACAGGGGGCAATGAGCAGTTCTTC,CASSRTETGGNEQFF
TRBV27,TRBJ2-7,NA,NA,TGTGCCAGCAGTTTAGCGGGGATGGGTAACGAGCAGTACTTC,CASSLAGMGNEQYF
TRBV7-9,TRBJ1-1,NA,NA,TGTGCCAGCAGCTTGGGGGACCTCACTGAAGCTTTCTTT,CASSLGDLTEAFF
TRBV7-9,TRBJ2-3,NA,NA,TGTGCCAGCAGCTCAATCCGGGACCGGGGACTAGATACGCAGTATTTT,CASSSIRDRGLDTQYF
TRBV9,TRBJ2-1,NA,NA,TGTGCCAGCAGCGTAGGGACTGGGAATTACAATGAGCAGTTCTTC,CASSVGTGNYNEQFF
TRBV5-1,TRBJ2-3,NA,NA,TGCGCCAGCAGCTTGGAAGGGTTTAGGGGAGATACGCAGTATTTT,CASSLEGFRGDTQYF